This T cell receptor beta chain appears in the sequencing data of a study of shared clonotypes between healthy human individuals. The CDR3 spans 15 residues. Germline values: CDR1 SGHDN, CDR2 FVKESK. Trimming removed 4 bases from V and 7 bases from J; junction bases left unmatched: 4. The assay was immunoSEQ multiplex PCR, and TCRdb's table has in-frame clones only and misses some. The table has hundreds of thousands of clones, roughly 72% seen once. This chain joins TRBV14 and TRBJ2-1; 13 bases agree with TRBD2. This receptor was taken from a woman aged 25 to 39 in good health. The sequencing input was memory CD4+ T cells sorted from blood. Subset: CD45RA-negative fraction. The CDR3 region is CASSPGLAGWNEQFF. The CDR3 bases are TGTGCCAGCAGCCCGGGACTAGCGGGATGGAATGAGCAGTTCTTC.